The 32 T cell receptor beta chains in this list originate from one sample, sequenced in a study of blood T cells in healthy people across ages. A J-beta primer mix and a sample-barcoded 5' primer were used in a second PCR of roughly 6 to 12 cycles. TCRdb re-called the 5' RACE reads with MiXCR, one entry per CDR3 protein. The table includes under 1,000,000 distinct CDR3 sequences, around half detected once. Specimen: blood. The receptors here all came from a man aged 80 or over in good health.

The table lists this clonotype with a few counts. V usage is TRBV5-1 and J usage is TRBJ2-7, with TRBD2 as a possible D gene (6 bases). V gave up 4 bases and J gave up 7 bases, with 12 bases separating them. The CDR3 sequence is 12 residues long. Looked up from germline, CDR1 is SGHRS and CDR2 is YFSETQ. CDR3 bases: TGCGCCAGCAGCGCCCGGGAGAATGAGCAGTACTTC. It is translated as CASSARENEQYF.

The V gene is TRBV7-2, the J gene TRBJ1-6; D call uncertain. With 5 bases removed from V and 13 bases from J, the gap between germline ends came to 15 bases. This CDR3 spans 13 amino acids. The V gene's germline CDR1 is SGHTA and CDR2 FQGNSA. CDR3 in amino acids: CASSPKFGSPLHF. CDR3 coding DNA: TGTGCCAGCAGCCCGAAATTTGGGAGTCCCCTCCACTTT.

This rearrangement joins TRBV5-5 to TRBJ1-2; D possibly corresponds to TRBD1 (5 bases). The CDR3 length is 16 residues. V lost 3 bases, J lost 3 bases, and 18 bases lay in between. Germline loops: CDR1 SGHKS, CDR2 YYEKEE (reference sequence). The CDR3 here is CASSYGGSGLDYGYTF. CDR3 in DNA: TGTGCCAGCAGCTACGGGGGTTCCGGATTGGACTATGGCTACACCTTC.

Details on this clonotype: Given a much more abundant clone one base away, this may be a read error. The chain couples TRBV11-1 to TRBJ2-1; no clear D gene. This CDR3 has 13 amino acids. Trimming removed 1 base at V and 6 bases at J, with 7 bases between. Germline V gene lookup returns CDR1 SGHAT and CDR2 FQDESV (reference sequence). The CDR3 region has the DNA TGTGCCAGCAGCTTAGAGATTAGCAATGAGCAGTTCTTC. It specifies CASSLEISNEQFF.

J is TRBJ2-5 and V is TRBV20-1; 9 bases line up with TRBD2. The DNA matches TRBJ2-7 better at its end, which makes the J call doubtful. Germline CDR1 and CDR2: DFQATT and SNEGSKA (reference sequence). This CDR3 spans 14 amino acids. CDR3 amino acids: CSARQASGNREQYF. In nucleotides, the CDR3 is TGCAGTGCTAGACAGGCTAGCGGGAACCGCGAGCAGTACTTC.

The V call is TRBV5-1, the J call TRBJ2-3; D call uncertain. Germline values: CDR1 SGHRS, CDR2 YFSETQ. The V gene lost 4 bases and the J gene lost 4 bases, with 16 bases spanning the gap. This CDR3 has 15 amino acids. Written as DNA, the CDR3 is TGCGCCAGCAGCACCGAGTGGCGGAACGCAGATACGCAGTATTTT. It translates to CASSTEWRNADTQYF.

This clonotype has just a few counts. The chain employs TRBV4-3 and TRBJ1-5; D is uncertain. The CDR3 is 15 residues long. Germline loops: CDR1 LGHNA, CDR2 YSLEER. V lost 6 bases and J lost 4, with 16 bases in between. CDR3 DNA sequence: TGCGCCAGCAGTAGGAGCGCGGCAGCTAATCAGCCCCAGCATTTT. It is translated as CASSRSAAANQPQHF.

J is TRBJ2-7 and V is TRBV6-6; D could derive from TRBD1 or TRBD2 (5 bases each). The DNA end lines up better with TRBJ2-5; the J call may be wrong. The CDR3 contains 14 residues. In germline, CDR1 is MNHNY, CDR2 SVGAGI (reference sequence). CDR3 protein: CASSDGAGSETQYF. In DNA, the CDR3 is TGTGCCAGCAGTGACGGGGCAGGGTCTGAGACCCAGTACTTC.

V usage is TRBV2 and J usage is TRBJ1-5, with 7 bases aligning to TRBD1. Trimming at V came to 6 bases and at J to 4 bases, leaving 6 bases not matched to a gene. CDR1 SNHLY and CDR2 FYNNEI come from the germline V gene. The CDR3 consists of 14 residues. The CDR3, as DNA: TGTGCCAGCAGCTATTCAGGGGGGAATCAGCCCCAGCATTTT. It yields the protein CASSYSGGNQPQHF. Filled out from reference TRBV2 and TRBJ1-5, the complete variable domain reads EPEVTQTPSHQVTQMGQEVILRCVPISNHLYFYWYRQILGQKVEFLVSFYNNEISEKSEIFDDQFSVERPDGSNFTLKIRSTKLEDSAMYFCASSYSGGNQPQHFGDGTRLSIL.

The chain is built from TRBV20-1 and TRBJ2-5; possible D gene TRBD2, 6 bases. CDR1 and CDR2 (germline): DFQATT, SNEGSKA (reference sequence). There are 13 residues in the CDR3. Trimming cost V 4 bases and J 7 bases, with 16 bases left between them. CDR3 in DNA: TGCAGTGCTACCCGGGAGTCGGGCGGGACCCAGTACTTC. The encoded protein is CSATRESGGTQYF.

This clonotype was recorded only once. This chain links TRBV27 with TRBJ2-4; the D is unclear. CDR1 is MNHEY, CDR2 SMNVEV, per germline (reference sequence). The length of the CDR3 is 14 residues. Trimming removed 7 bases at V and 0 bases at J, with 10 bases between. The CDR3 DNA reads TGTGCCAGCACGGGTCTGCTAGCCAAAAACATTCAGTACTTC. Translation: CASTGLLAKNIQYF.

The chain has TRBV6-1 and TRBJ1-1, with a possible D match to TRBD1 (6 bases). This CDR3 comprises 16 residues. V lost 5 bases, J lost 1 base, and 17 bases lay in between. Germline V gene lookup returns CDR1 MNHNS and CDR2 SASEGT. The CDR3 bases are TGTGCCAGCAGTCAAGGGGGGGGGTGGGCGAACACTGAAGCTTTCTTT. Residues: CASSQGGGWANTEAFF.

The chain combines TRBV12-3 or TRBV12-4 with TRBJ1-1; 8 positions agree with TRBD1. Trimming took 4 bases from V and 5 from J; bases not matched to a gene: 6. This CDR3 is built from 14 residues. Written as DNA, the CDR3 is TGTGCCAGCAGTTATGACAGGGGTTATACTGAAGCTTTCTTT. Its translation: CASSYDRGYTEAFF.

V gene TRBV5-1 combines with J gene TRBJ2-2; D call uncertain. Germline loops: CDR1 SGHRS, CDR2 YFSETQ. V lost 5 bases, J lost 8 bases, and 16 bases lay in between. CDR3 length: 14 amino acids. The CDR3 sequence: CASSSTSARGELFF. CDR3 DNA sequence: TGCGCCAGCAGTTCGACCTCCGCGCGGGGGGAGCTGTTTTTT.

There are a few counts of this clonotype. V gene TRBV20-1 combines with J gene TRBJ2-7; 7 bases are a match to TRBD1. The J call may be faulty, since TRBJ2-5 better matches the DNA end. This CDR3 has 14 residues. CDR1 and CDR2 (germline): DFQATT, SNEGSKA (reference sequence). The CDR3 sequence is CSAQGDDSRETQYF. The CDR3 nucleotides read TGCAGTGCCCAGGGGGATGATAGCCGGGAGACCCAGTACTTC.

This clonotype appeared many times. The rearrangement uses TRBV20-1 and TRBJ2-1; D uncertain. Germline CDR1 reads DFQATT; CDR2 reads SNEGSKA (reference sequence). This CDR3 has 10 amino acids. Trimming pared 5 bases from V and 6 bases from J, leaving 5 bases between. The CDR3 DNA reads TGCAGTGCTGAACGCAATGAGCAGTTCTTC. Its translation: CSAERNEQFF.

The J gene is TRBJ2-7, the V gene TRBV29-1, with 10 bases aligning to TRBD1. The CDR3 covers 14 residues. Germline lookup yields CDR1 SQVTM and CDR2 ANQGSEA. Trimming took 7 bases from V and 1 from J; bases not matched to a gene: 7. This chain's CDR3 is CSASGQGLSYEQYF. In DNA form, the CDR3 reads TGCAGCGCCTCGGGACAGGGGTTATCCTACGAGCAGTACTTC.

The rearrangement links TRBV27 to TRBJ1-1, with a possible D match to TRBD1 (6 bases). The germline V gene encodes CDR1 MNHEY and CDR2 SMNVEV (reference sequence). CDR3 length: 15 residues. V dropped 3 bases and J dropped 4 bases, with 15 bases sitting between them. CDR3 sequence (DNA): TGTGCCAGCAGTTTTAAGGGGTCGGGGGCCACTGAAGCTTTCTTT. Amino acids: CASSFKGSGATEAFF.

The CDR3 region is CSAIPGLAYNEQFF. In DNA form, the CDR3 reads TGCAGTGCTATCCCAGGACTAGCATACAATGAGCAGTTCTTC. The chain carries TRBV20-1 and TRBJ2-1; 8 nucleotides line up with TRBD2. The V segment lost 4 bases and the J segment 4 bases; nucleotides outside the gene matches: 6. Germline lookup yields CDR1 DFQATT and CDR2 SNEGSKA (reference sequence). The CDR3 is 14 amino acids.

This clonotype showed up just a few times. The chain links TRBV7-3 to TRBJ2-1, with D possibly being TRBD1 or TRBD2 (5 bases each). The CDR3 runs to 14 residues. Germline CDR1 reads SGHTA; CDR2 reads FQGTGA. The V end lost 5 bases, the J end lost 12 bases, and 20 bases lay between the germline ends. This chain's CDR3 is CASSIPTSGGGQFF. The CDR3, as DNA: TGTGCCAGCAGCATTCCCACCAGTGGGGGTGGGCAGTTCTTC.

Of note for this clonotype: A much bigger clone sits one base away, suggesting this may be a read error. The chain uses TRBV6-1 and TRBJ2-7, with D possibly being TRBD1 (6 bases). Germline lookup yields CDR1 MNHNS and CDR2 SASEGT. Between the trimmed V and J ends, which lost 6 bases and 7 bases, there was a span of 19 bases. This CDR3 has 14 amino acids. CDR3 DNA: TGTGCCAGCAGGCTTGACCCAGGGGACAATGAGCAGTACTTC. Its translation is CASRLDPGDNEQYF.

In this sample, this clonotype turned up a few times. Possible read error: a much larger clone is one base away. The chain joins TRBV12-3 or TRBV12-4 to TRBJ2-7; D may be TRBD1 (5 bases). V was shortened by 1 base and J by 3 bases, with 22 bases between the two germline ends. The CDR3 sequence is 18 residues long. CDR3 sequence: CASSLGRQSNSKHYEQYF. Here the CDR3 DNA reads TGTGCCAGCAGTTTAGGCAGACAGAGCAATAGTAAACACTACGAGCAGTACTTC.

The rearrangement uses TRBV4-3 and TRBJ2-1; the match to TRBD1 covers 10 bases. Trimming at V came to 1 base and at J to 6 bases, leaving 6 bases not matched to a gene. The CDR3 is 16 amino acids. Germline V lookup: CDR1 LGHNA, CDR2 YSLEER. CDR3 sequence: CASSQAVGQGSNEQFF. The CDR3 DNA sequence: TGCGCCAGCAGCCAAGCGGTGGGACAGGGGTCCAATGAGCAGTTCTTC.

This clonotype has only a few counts. The J gene is TRBJ2-7, the V gene TRBV29-1; D may be TRBD1 (5 bases). The V and J ends lost 5 bases and 4 bases respectively, with 12 bases between them. The CDR3 length is 12 residues. Germline loops: CDR1 SQVTM, CDR2 ANQGSEA. CDR3 DNA sequence: TGCAGCGTTTGGCTGACAGCTTACGAGCAGTACTTC. Its protein is CSVWLTAYEQYF.

This clonotype appeared once. This chain connects TRBV11-2 to TRBJ2-7, with a possible D match to TRBD1 (5 bases). There are 15 residues in the CDR3. The germline V gene has CDR1 SGHAT and CDR2 FQNNGV. The V end was cut by 1 base, the J end by 2 bases, with 12 bases between. This CDR3 is CASSLAASRAYEQYF. The CDR3 DNA reads TGTGCCAGCAGCTTAGCGGCGTCCAGGGCCTACGAGCAGTACTTC.

This clonotype was detected only once. A much bigger clone sits one base away, suggesting this may be a read error. The chain links TRBV20-1 to TRBJ2-5, with D maybe TRBD1 (5 bases). The assigned J gene may be wrong: the sequence end matches TRBJ2-7 better. This CDR3 region has 13 residues. Germline values: CDR1 DFQATT, CDR2 SNEGSKA (reference sequence). CDR3 nucleotides: TGCAGTGCTAGAGCGGCAGGGTGGGGCGAGCAGTACTTC. This encodes CSARAAGWGEQYF.

The rearrangement joins TRBV2 to TRBJ2-1; a weak D match, TRBD2 (6 bases). Between the trimmed V and J ends, which lost 5 bases and 4 bases, there was a span of 15 bases. Germline lookup yields CDR1 SNHLY and CDR2 FYNNEI. The CDR3 totals 15 residues. The CDR3 is CASSRERGNYNEQFF. The DNA for the CDR3 is TGTGCCAGCAGTCGGGAGAGGGGCAATTACAATGAGCAGTTCTTC.

For the CDR3, the DNA is TGTGCCAGCAGTGAAGCAGGGGTCACTGAAGCTTTCTTT. Its translation is CASSEAGVTEAFF. The chain uses TRBV2 and TRBJ1-1; a weak D match, TRBD1 (5 bases). Germline V CDR1 and CDR2: SNHLY, FYNNEI. The CDR3 covers 13 residues. V was pared by 0 bases and J by 4 bases, with 6 bases between.

This clonotype showed up just a few times. Mismatch with germline at one junction end may stem from a read error. V is TRBV24-1 and J is TRBJ2-1, with D tentatively TRBD2 (6 bases). Germline CDR1 reads KGHDR; CDR2 reads SFDVKD. CDR3 length: 15 amino acids. DNA of the CDR3: TGTGCCACCAGTGCCGGCTGGGACTCCTTCAATGAGCAGTTCTTC. This translates into CATSAGWDSFNEQFF.

The rearrangement joins TRBV20-1 to TRBJ2-7; possible D gene TRBD2, 6 bases. Trimming pared 4 bases from V and 3 bases from J, leaving 13 bases between. Germline CDR1 is DFQATT and CDR2 is SNEGSKA (reference sequence). CDR3 length: 13 residues. CDR3 DNA sequence: TGCAGTGCTATGACGGGAGATGGCTACGAGCAGTACTTC. Translating gives CSAMTGDGYEQYF.

This chain connects TRBV6-6 to TRBJ2-5; TRBD1 agrees at 7 bases. Germline V gene data show CDR1 as MNHNY and CDR2 as SVGAGI (reference sequence). The CDR3 is 15 residues long. V gave up 2 bases and J gave up 3 bases; unmatched junction bases: 6. CDR3 in DNA: TGTGCCAGCAGTTACGCGGACAGGAAAAAAGAGACCCAGTACTTC. It yields the protein CASSYADRKKETQYF.

The chain couples TRBV5-1 to TRBJ2-5, with 7 bases lining up with TRBD1. J lost 5 bases, V lost 0 bases, and 7 bases had no gene match. CDR1 and CDR2 from the germline V gene are SGHRS and YFSETQ. The CDR3 sequence is 15 residues long. CDR3 DNA: TGCGCCAGCAGCTTGGCCCTAGGGGGCAGGGAGACCCAGTACTTC. It codes for CASSLALGGRETQYF.